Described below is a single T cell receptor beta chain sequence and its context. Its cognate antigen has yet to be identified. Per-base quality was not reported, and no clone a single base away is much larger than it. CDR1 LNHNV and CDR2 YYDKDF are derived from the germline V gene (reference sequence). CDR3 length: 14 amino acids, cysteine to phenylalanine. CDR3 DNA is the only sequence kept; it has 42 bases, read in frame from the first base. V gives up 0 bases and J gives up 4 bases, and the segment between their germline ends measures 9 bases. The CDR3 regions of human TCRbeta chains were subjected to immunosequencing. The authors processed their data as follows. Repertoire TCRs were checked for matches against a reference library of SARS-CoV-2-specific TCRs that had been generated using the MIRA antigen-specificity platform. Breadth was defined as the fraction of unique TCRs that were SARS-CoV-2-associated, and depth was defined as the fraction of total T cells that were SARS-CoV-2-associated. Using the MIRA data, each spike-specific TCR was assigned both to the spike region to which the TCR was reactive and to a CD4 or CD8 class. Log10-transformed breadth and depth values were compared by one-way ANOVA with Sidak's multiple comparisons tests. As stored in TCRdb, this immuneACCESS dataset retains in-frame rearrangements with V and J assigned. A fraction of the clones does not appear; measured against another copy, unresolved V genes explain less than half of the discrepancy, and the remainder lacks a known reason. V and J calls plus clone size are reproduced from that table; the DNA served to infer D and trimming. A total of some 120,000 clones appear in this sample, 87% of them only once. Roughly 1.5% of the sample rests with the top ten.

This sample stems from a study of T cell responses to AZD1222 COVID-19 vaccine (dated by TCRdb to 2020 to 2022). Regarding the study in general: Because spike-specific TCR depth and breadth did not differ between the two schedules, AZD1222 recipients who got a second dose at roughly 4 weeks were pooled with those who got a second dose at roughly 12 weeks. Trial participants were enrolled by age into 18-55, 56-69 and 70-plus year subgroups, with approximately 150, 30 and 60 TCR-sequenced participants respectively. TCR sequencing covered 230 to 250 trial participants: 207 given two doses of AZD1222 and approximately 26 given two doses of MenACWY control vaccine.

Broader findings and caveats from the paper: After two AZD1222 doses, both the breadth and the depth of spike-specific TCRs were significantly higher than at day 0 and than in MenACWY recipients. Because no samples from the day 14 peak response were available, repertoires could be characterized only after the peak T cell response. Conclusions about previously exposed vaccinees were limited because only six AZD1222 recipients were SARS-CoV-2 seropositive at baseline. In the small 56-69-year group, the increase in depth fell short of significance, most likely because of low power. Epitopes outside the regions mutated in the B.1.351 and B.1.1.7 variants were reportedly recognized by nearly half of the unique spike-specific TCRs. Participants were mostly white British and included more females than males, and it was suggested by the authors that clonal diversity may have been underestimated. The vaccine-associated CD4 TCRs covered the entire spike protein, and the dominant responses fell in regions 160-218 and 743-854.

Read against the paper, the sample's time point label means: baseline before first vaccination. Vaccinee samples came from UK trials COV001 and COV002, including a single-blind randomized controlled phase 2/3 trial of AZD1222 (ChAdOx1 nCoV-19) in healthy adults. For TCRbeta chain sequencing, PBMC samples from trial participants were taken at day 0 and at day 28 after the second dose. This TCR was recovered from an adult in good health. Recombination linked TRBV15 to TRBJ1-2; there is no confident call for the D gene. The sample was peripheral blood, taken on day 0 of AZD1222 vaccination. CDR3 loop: CATSRETAIYGYTF. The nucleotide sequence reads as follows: TGTGCCACCAGCAGAGAGACGGCGATCTATGGCTACACCTTC.